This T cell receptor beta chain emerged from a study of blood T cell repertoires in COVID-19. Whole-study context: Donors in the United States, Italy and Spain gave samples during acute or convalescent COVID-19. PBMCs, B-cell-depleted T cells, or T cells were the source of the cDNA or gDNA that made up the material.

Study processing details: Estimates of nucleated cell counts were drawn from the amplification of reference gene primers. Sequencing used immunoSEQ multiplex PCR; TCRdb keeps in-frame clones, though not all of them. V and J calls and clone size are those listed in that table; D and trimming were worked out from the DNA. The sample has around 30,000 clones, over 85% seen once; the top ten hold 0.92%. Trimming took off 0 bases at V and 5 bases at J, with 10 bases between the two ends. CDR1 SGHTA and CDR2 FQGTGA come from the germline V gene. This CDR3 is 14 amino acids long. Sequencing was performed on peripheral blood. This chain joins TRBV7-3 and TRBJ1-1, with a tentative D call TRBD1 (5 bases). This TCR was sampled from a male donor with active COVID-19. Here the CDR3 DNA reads TGTGCCAGCAGCTTAACAGGGGATAAGACTGAAGCTTTCTTT. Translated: CASSLTGDKTEAFF.